This T cell receptor (beta chain) was profiled in a study of shared clonotypes between healthy human individuals. Study context: A couple of female and a few male donors aged 18 to 49 were enrolled.

Study conclusions and caveats: Sampling covered blood only; tissue repertoires likely differ.

Trimming took 2 bases from V and 5 from J, leaving 9 bases between them. Germline loops: CDR1 MNHNY, CDR2 SVGAGI (reference sequence). The CDR3 loop spans 13 amino acids. As concerns this clone: Its antigen is not identified.

Splitting of each subset's genomic DNA was done evenly across several immunoSEQ plates. TCRdb's copy holds only in-frame clones and misses some; the assay was immunoSEQ multiplex PCR. The sample carries more than 550,000 clones, 72% recorded once. There were no recent acute infections or vaccinations among the donors, who were healthy HIV-negative adults. Material for sequencing was memory CD4+ T cells sorted from blood. Subset defined: CD45RA-negative fraction. This sequence was found in a woman younger than 45 in good health. This chain joins TRBV6-6 and TRBJ1-1; D may be TRBD1 (5 bases). The CDR3 loop reads CASSYAEGTEAFF. The CDR3, as DNA: TGTGCCAGCAGTTACGCGGAGGGGACTGAAGCTTTCTTT.